Below, 8 T cell receptor beta chains from the same sample are listed, as sequenced in a study of cytomegalovirus exposure and HLA in healthy donors. Primers included in the PCR were 60 Vbeta and 13 Jbeta primers. Assay: immunoSEQ multiplex PCR; the TCRdb copy retains only in-frame clones and omits some. The repertoire holds some 140,000 clones, with roughly 79% as singletons. Source material: PBMCs. Receptor source: a young man in good health and CMV-seronegative.

The rearrangement uses TRBV7-6 and TRBJ1-1; TRBD1 agrees at 9 bases. The junction had 6 bases not matched to a gene; V was cut back by 5 bases and J by 11 bases. CDR1 is SGHVS, CDR2 FNYEAQ, per germline. The CDR3 sequence is 12 residues long. CDR3 nucleotide sequence: TGTGCCAGCAGCGCTCGACAGGGGGACGCTTTCTTT. This translates into CASSARQGDAFF.

The rearrangement joins TRBV7-9 to TRBJ1-3; no reliable D call. The CDR3 runs to 14 residues. CDR1 is SEHNR, CDR2 FQNEAQ, per germline (reference sequence). V lost 3 bases and J lost 4, with 10 bases in between. The CDR3 DNA reads TGTGCCAGCAGCTTCGGAGACGGAGGAAACACCATATATTTT. It yields the protein CASSFGDGGNTIYF.

In this sample, this clone turned up once. The chain couples TRBV5-4 to TRBJ1-3, with D perhaps matching TRBD1 (6 bases). CDR1 SGHNT and CDR2 YYREEE come from the germline V gene (reference sequence). V lost 4 bases, J lost 3 bases, and 14 bases lay in between. CDR3 length equals 15 residues. The CDR3 loop reads CASSVQGQSGNTIYF. CDR3 in DNA: TGTGCCAGCAGCGTGCAGGGGCAGAGTGGAAACACCATATATTTT.

The chain carries TRBV11-1 and TRBJ2-5; TRBD1 matches 8 bases. The CDR3 loop spans 14 amino acids. Unmatched junction bases numbered 2, after V lost 4 bases and J lost 1 base. Germline V gene lookup returns CDR1 SGHAT and CDR2 FQDESV (reference sequence). The CDR3 loop reads CASSSGQAQETQYF. As DNA, the CDR3 is TGTGCCAGCAGCTCGGGACAGGCCCAAGAGACCCAGTACTTC.

The chain couples TRBV7-9 to TRBJ2-5; possible D gene TRBD1, 5 bases. V lost 5 bases and J lost 2, with 12 bases in between. CDR3 length: 14 amino acids. Germline V gene sequence: CDR1 SEHNR, CDR2 FQNEAQ (reference sequence). The CDR3 reads CASSTGRGQETQYF. The CDR3 coding sequence is TGTGCCAGCAGCACCGGTAGGGGACAAGAGACCCAGTACTTC.

This clone was seen more than once but under ten times. The rearrangement uses TRBV4-3 and TRBJ1-2; D unclear. Per the germline V gene, CDR1 is LGHNA and CDR2 is YSLEER. CDR3 length equals 13 residues. Trimming took 4 bases from V and 2 from J, leaving 8 bases between them. CDR3 nucleotides: TGCGCCAGCAGCCGAGGGCGAAACTATGGCTACACCTTC. Its protein product is CASSRGRNYGYTF.

This clone occurred a few times. The V gene is TRBV6-1, the J gene TRBJ2-2; D is unclear. This CDR3 region has 13 residues. Germline lookup yields CDR1 MNHNS and CDR2 SASEGT. V lost 1 base and J lost 9, with 9 bases in between. The CDR3 DNA is TGTGCCAGCAGTGAAGGGTGGCGGAGGGAGCTGTTTTTT. It translates to CASSEGWRRELFF.

CDR3 amino acids: CASTSGAGKLFF. The CDR3 bases are TGTGCCAGTACCTCAGGGGCGGGTAAACTGTTTTTT. This sequence joins TRBV21-1 and TRBJ1-4; TRBD1, the table's D call, was not compared with the DNA. TRBV21-1 is a pseudogene. The CDR3 extends over 12 amino acids.